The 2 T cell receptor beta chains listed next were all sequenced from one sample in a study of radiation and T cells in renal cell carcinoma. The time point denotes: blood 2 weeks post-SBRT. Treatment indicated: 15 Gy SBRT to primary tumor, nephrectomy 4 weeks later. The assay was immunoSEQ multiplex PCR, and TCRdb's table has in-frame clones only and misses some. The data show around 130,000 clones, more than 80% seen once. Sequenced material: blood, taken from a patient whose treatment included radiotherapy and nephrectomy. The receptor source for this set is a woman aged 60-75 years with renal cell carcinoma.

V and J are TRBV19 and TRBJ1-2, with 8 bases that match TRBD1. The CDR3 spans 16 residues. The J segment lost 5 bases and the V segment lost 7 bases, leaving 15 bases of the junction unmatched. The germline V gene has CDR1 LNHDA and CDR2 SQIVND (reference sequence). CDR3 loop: CASTPIGQGEGYGYTF. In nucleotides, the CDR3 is TGTGCCAGTACCCCCATTGGACAGGGAGAGGGTTATGGCTACACCTTC.

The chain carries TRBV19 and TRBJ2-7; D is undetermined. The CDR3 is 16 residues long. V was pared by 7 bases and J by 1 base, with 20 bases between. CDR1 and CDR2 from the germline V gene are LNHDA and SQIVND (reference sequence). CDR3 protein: CASILSAVGLSYEQYF. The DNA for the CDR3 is TGTGCCAGTATACTATCGGCCGTAGGCTTATCCTACGAGCAGTACTTC.